This TCR beta chain originates from a study of T cell changes during pregnancy in multiple sclerosis. With V trimmed by 1 base and J by 7 bases, 4 bases remained unmatched. CDR3 size: 15 residues. Germline V gene lookup returns CDR1 LNHDA and CDR2 SQIVND (reference sequence). The table came from immunoSEQ multiplex PCR; TCRdb's copy has only in-frame clones and leaves some out. The sample has roughly 45,000 clones, about 91% seen once. This receptor was identified in a female donor with multiple sclerosis, enrolled in a pregnancy study. The source material was CD8+ T cells from peripheral blood mononuclear cells, sampled after pregnancy. The chain couples TRBV19 to TRBJ2-1; 10 bases fit TRBD2. Here the CDR3 reads CASSIGTSGLNEQFF. In DNA form, the CDR3 reads TGTGCCAGTAGTATAGGGACTAGCGGACTGAATGAGCAGTTCTTC.